This T cell receptor beta chain appears in the sequencing data of a study of identical twins. V was pared by 5 bases and J by 0 bases, with 8 bases of the junction left unmatched. The CDR3 runs 16 residues. Comment on this clonotype: The target antigen is unknown.

Study-wide results and limits: Insertions were fewer in abundant cord blood beta clonotypes, whereas memory repertoires showed none of this pattern.

Each CDR3 protein is one row after TCRdb ran MiXCR on the 5' RACE reads. The profile covers about 470,000 distinct CDR3 sequences, with 20% to 25% appearing a single time and 2.9% taken by the ten largest. The same sample was also studied in work on T cells expressing NK-cell markers.

V gene TRBV12-3 or TRBV12-4 combines with J gene TRBJ2-7; 9 bases line up with TRBD2. This receptor was obtained from a woman under 30 in good health. Input material: CD4+ T cells sorted from blood. The CDR3, as DNA: TGTGCCAGCAGTCCTGGCGGGAGGGAGAGCTCCTACGAGCAGTACTTC. Amino acid sequence: CASSPGGRESSYEQYF.